These T cell receptor beta chains were read from a single sample in a study of blood T cell repertoires in COVID-19. Profiled with immunoSEQ multiplex PCR; TCRdb holds only in-frame clones, not every one. The table has 210,000 or so clones, 70% to 90% seen once. Source material: PBMCs or T cells enriched from blood (not recorded which). The receptors come from a woman aged 45-65 years in a cohort exposed to, infected with or recovered from COVID-19 (not recorded which). CDR3s include the opening cysteine and the closing phenylalanine or tryptophan. The order of the fields is CDR3 protein, CDR3 DNA, D gene, clone size, V gene, J gene. A D gene is named only where the DNA matches it firmly. Only part of the rows carry a size: once, few, many, or a class if the clone is expanded.

CDR3 protein: CASSSLAGGRKETQYF
CDR3 DNA: TGTGCCAGCAGTAGCTTAGCGGGGGGGCGTAAAGAGACCCAGTACTTC
D gene: TRBD2
clone size: -
V gene: TRBV11-2
J gene: TRBJ2-5

CDR3 protein: CASSSGLAGGKTSTDTQYF
CDR3 DNA: TGTGCCAGCAGTTCGGGACTAGCGGGGGGGAAAACTAGCACAGATACGCAGTATTTT
D gene: TRBD2
clone size: -
V gene: TRBV7-8
J gene: TRBJ2-3

CDR3 protein: CASSERTDHSYEQYF
CDR3 DNA: TGTGCCAGCAGTGAGCGGACCGATCACTCCTACGAGCAGTACTTC
D gene: -
clone size: many
V gene: TRBV27
J gene: TRBJ2-7

CDR3 protein: CASSESGGSPLHF
CDR3 DNA: TGTGCCAGCAGTGAGTCGGGGGGTTCACCCCTCCACTTT
D gene: -
clone size: -
V gene: TRBV2
J gene: TRBJ1-6

CDR3 protein: CASSLGGPQETQYF
CDR3 DNA: TGTGCCAGCAGCTTGGGTGGGCCGCAAGAGACCCAGTACTTC
D gene: -
clone size: -
V gene: TRBV5-4
J gene: TRBJ2-5

CDR3 protein: CASSQVAGIDTEAFF
CDR3 DNA: TGCGCCAGCAGCCAAGTTGCAGGGATTGATACTGAAGCTTTCTTT
D gene: -
clone size: -
V gene: TRBV4-3
J gene: TRBJ1-1

CDR3 protein: CASSSRTGRDGYTF
CDR3 DNA: TGTGCCAGCAGTTCCCGGACGGGGAGGGATGGCTACACCTTC
D gene: -
clone size: -
V gene: TRBV28
J gene: TRBJ1-2

CDR3 protein: CASSEVGGSSYNSPLHF
CDR3 DNA: TGTGCCAGCAGTGAAGTGGGGGGGAGCTCCTATAATTCACCCCTCCACTTT
D gene: -
clone size: -
V gene: TRBV6-1
J gene: TRBJ1-6

CDR3 protein: CASSLSGATDTQYF
CDR3 DNA: TGTGCCAGCAGCCTAAGCGGGGCCACAGATACGCAGTATTTT
D gene: TRBD2
clone size: -
V gene: TRBV7-3
J gene: TRBJ2-3

CDR3 protein: CASSSGLAGGYAQYF
CDR3 DNA: TGTGCCAGCAGCTCCGGACTAGCGGGGGGGTACGCGCAGTATTTT
D gene: TRBD2
clone size: -
V gene: TRBV7-9
J gene: TRBJ2-3

CDR3 protein: CASSFFAGGETQYF
CDR3 DNA: TGCGCCAGCAGCTTTTTTGCAGGGGGGGAGACCCAGTACTTC
D gene: -
clone size: -
V gene: TRBV5-1
J gene: TRBJ2-5

CDR3 protein: CASRPNPTENYGYTF
CDR3 DNA: TGCGCCAGCAGACCGAACCCCACAGAGAACTATGGCTACACCTTC
D gene: -
clone size: -
V gene: TRBV5-1
J gene: TRBJ1-2

CDR3 protein: CASSTGTGGVGGYTF
CDR3 DNA: TGTGCCAGCAGCACCGGGACAGGGGGCGTCGGTGGCTACACCTTC
D gene: TRBD1
clone size: -
V gene: TRBV7-9
J gene: TRBJ1-2

CDR3 protein: CASSYDSYTGELFF
CDR3 DNA: TGTGCCAGCAGTTACGACAGCTACACCGGGGAGCTGTTTTTT
D gene: -
clone size: -
V gene: TRBV6-5
J gene: TRBJ2-2

CDR3 protein: CATGTSYGYTF
CDR3 DNA: TGTGCCACCGGGACATCGTATGGCTACACCTTC
D gene: -
clone size: -
V gene: TRBV24-1
J gene: TRBJ1-2

CDR3 protein: CASSTRGTSGIEQYF
CDR3 DNA: TGTGCCAGCAGTACGAGGGGGACTAGCGGGATAGAGCAGTACTTC
D gene: TRBD2
clone size: -
V gene: TRBV28
J gene: TRBJ2-7

CDR3 protein: CAWVSGQENYGYTF
CDR3 DNA: TGTGCCTGGGTCTCGGGACAGGAAAACTATGGCTACACCTTC
D gene: TRBD1
clone size: -
V gene: TRBV30
J gene: TRBJ1-2

CDR3 protein: CASSHSRGDYEQYF
CDR3 DNA: TGCGCCAGCAGCCACTCCAGGGGCGACTACGAGCAGTACTTC
D gene: -
clone size: once
V gene: TRBV4-3
J gene: TRBJ2-7

CDR3 protein: CASSLGEAYNEQFF
CDR3 DNA: TGCGCCAGCAGCTTGGGTGAAGCGTACAATGAGCAGTTCTTC
D gene: -
clone size: -
V gene: TRBV5-1
J gene: TRBJ2-1

CDR3 protein: CASSRQGAEQPQHF
CDR3 DNA: TGTGCCAGTAGTAGACAGGGGGCTGAACAGCCCCAGCATTTT
D gene: TRBD1
clone size: -
V gene: TRBV19
J gene: TRBJ1-5

CDR3 protein: CASSPGQGGSPLHF
CDR3 DNA: TGTGCCAGCTCACCGGGACAGGGGGGTTCACCCCTCCACTTT
D gene: TRBD1
clone size: once
V gene: TRBV18
J gene: TRBJ1-6

CDR3 protein: CSAPRIETQYF
CDR3 DNA: TGCAGTGCTCCTAGAATAGAGACCCAGTACTTC
D gene: -
clone size: -
V gene: TRBV20-1
J gene: TRBJ2-5

CDR3 protein: CASSQENRGLGYGYTF
CDR3 DNA: TGTGCCAGCAGCCAAGAAAACAGGGGGCTTGGCTATGGCTACACCTTC
D gene: TRBD1
clone size: -
V gene: TRBV4-2
J gene: TRBJ1-2

CDR3 protein: CASSYDHLGGRGYTF
CDR3 DNA: TGTGCCAGCAGTTACGATCATCTGGGGGGACGCGGCTACACCTTC
D gene: -
clone size: -
V gene: TRBV6-5
J gene: TRBJ1-2

CDR3 protein: CASSALSDYGYTF
CDR3 DNA: TGTGCCAGCAGCGCCCTAAGTGACTATGGCTACACCTTC
D gene: -
clone size: -
V gene: TRBV9
J gene: TRBJ1-2

CDR3 protein: CAWSVSRAGYTF
CDR3 DNA: TGTGCCTGGAGTGTTTCGAGGGCTGGCTACACCTTC
D gene: -
clone size: -
V gene: TRBV30
J gene: TRBJ1-2

CDR3 protein: CAISEIISGANVLTF
CDR3 DNA: TGTGCCATCAGTGAGATAATTTCTGGGGCCAACGTCCTGACTTTC
D gene: -
clone size: -
V gene: TRBV10-3
J gene: TRBJ2-6

CDR3 protein: CASTKGGESYGYTF
CDR3 DNA: TGTGCCAGCACCAAAGGGGGGGAATCCTATGGCTACACCTTC
D gene: -
clone size: -
V gene: TRBV28
J gene: TRBJ1-2

CDR3 protein: CASSSKTGALRGPGVDTQYF
CDR3 DNA: TGTGCCAGCAGTTCCAAAACCGGGGCTCTCAGGGGGCCTGGTGTAGATACGCAGTATTTT
D gene: TRBD1
clone size: -
V gene: TRBV27
J gene: TRBJ2-3

CDR3 protein: CASSPGRNTEAFF
CDR3 DNA: TGTGCCAGCTCGCCGGGTCGAAACACTGAAGCTTTCTTT
D gene: -
clone size: -
V gene: TRBV18
J gene: TRBJ1-1

CDR3 protein: CASRRGKAEQYF
CDR3 DNA: TGCGCCAGCCGCAGGGGGAAAGCCGAGCAGTACTTC
D gene: TRBD1
clone size: -
V gene: TRBV10-1
J gene: TRBJ2-7

CDR3 protein: CASSYSIAGNTIYF
CDR3 DNA: TGTGCCAGCAGTTACTCTATTGCCGGAAACACCATATATTTT
D gene: -
clone size: -
V gene: TRBV28
J gene: TRBJ1-3

CDR3 protein: CASSLAGGVSGEKLFF
CDR3 DNA: TGCGCCAGCAGCTTGGCCGGCGGGGTCTCGGGTGAAAAACTGTTTTTT
D gene: -
clone size: -
V gene: TRBV5-1
J gene: TRBJ1-4

CDR3 protein: CASSGDAGVRGYTF
CDR3 DNA: TGTGCCAGCAGTGGTGACGCAGGGGTGCGAGGCTACACCTTC
D gene: -
clone size: -
V gene: TRBV6-2/TRBV6-3
J gene: TRBJ1-2

CDR3 protein: CASSQALGSLGVNMNTEAFF
CDR3 DNA: TGTGCCAGCAGCCAAGCGTTGGGGAGCCTCGGAGTGAACATGAACACTGAAGCTTTCTTT
D gene: -
clone size: -
V gene: TRBV3-1/TRBV3-2
J gene: TRBJ1-1

CDR3 protein: CASSLTVREQYF
CDR3 DNA: TGTGCCAGCAGCCTAACGGTACGAGAGCAGTACTTC
D gene: -
clone size: -
V gene: TRBV11-2
J gene: TRBJ2-7

CDR3 protein: CASSFSGEVNGYTF
CDR3 DNA: TGCGCCAGCAGCTTTTCCGGGGAGGTGAATGGCTACACCTTC
D gene: -
clone size: -
V gene: TRBV5-1
J gene: TRBJ1-2

CDR3 protein: CASSLDGLAGSGETQYF
CDR3 DNA: TGTGCCAGCAGCTTAGACGGTCTAGCGGGTTCAGGAGAGACCCAGTACTTC
D gene: TRBD2
clone size: once
V gene: TRBV7-2
J gene: TRBJ2-5

CDR3 protein: CATSRGLDRSNTEAFF
CDR3 DNA: TGTGCCACCAGCAGAGGTTTAGACAGAAGTAACACTGAAGCTTTCTTT
D gene: -
clone size: -
V gene: TRBV15
J gene: TRBJ1-1

CDR3 protein: CASSRVQQGYNEQFF
CDR3 DNA: TGTGCCAGCAGCCGCGTCCAACAGGGTTACAATGAGCAGTTCTTC
D gene: -
clone size: -
V gene: TRBV7-6
J gene: TRBJ2-1

CDR3 protein: CASSKIVATVTLQETQYF
CDR3 DNA: TGTGCCAGCAGCAAAATCGTTGCGACAGTTACTCTCCAAGAGACCCAGTACTTC
D gene: -
clone size: -
V gene: TRBV21-1
J gene: TRBJ2-5

CDR3 protein: CASSLEGTGRNEQFF
CDR3 DNA: TGTGCCAGCAGCTTAGAGGGGACAGGGCGGAATGAGCAGTTCTTC
D gene: TRBD1
clone size: once
V gene: TRBV11-1
J gene: TRBJ2-1

CDR3 protein: CASSLVSGGGTDTQYF
CDR3 DNA: TGTGCCAGCAGCTTAGTGAGCGGGGGGGGCACAGATACGCAGTATTTT
D gene: TRBD2
clone size: -
V gene: TRBV11-2
J gene: TRBJ2-3

CDR3 protein: CASSPDEGGWTEAFF
CDR3 DNA: TGTGCCAGCAGCCCTGACGAAGGCGGATGGACTGAAGCTTTCTTT
D gene: -
clone size: -
V gene: TRBV7-9
J gene: TRBJ1-1

CDR3 protein: CASSLNRGRFVELFF
CDR3 DNA: TGTGCCAGCAGCCTGAACAGGGGGCGCTTCGTGGAGCTGTTTTTT
D gene: TRBD1
clone size: -
V gene: TRBV4-2
J gene: TRBJ2-2

CDR3 protein: CASRPPGAVETQYF
CDR3 DNA: TGTGCCAGCAGACCCCCTGGAGCGGTGGAGACCCAGTACTTC
D gene: -
clone size: -
V gene: TRBV7-2
J gene: TRBJ2-5

CDR3 protein: CASRVSGTSGGQTTDTQYF
CDR3 DNA: TGTGCCAGCAGGGTATCCGGGACTAGCGGGGGCCAGACCACAGATACGCAGTATTTT
D gene: TRBD2
clone size: -
V gene: TRBV2
J gene: TRBJ2-3

CDR3 protein: CASSVTDSHATNEKLFF
CDR3 DNA: TGTGCCAGCAGCGTAACGGACAGCCACGCAACTAATGAAAAACTGTTTTTT
D gene: -
clone size: -
V gene: TRBV9
J gene: TRBJ1-4

CDR3 protein: CASSTLAGGPIGELFF
CDR3 DNA: TGTGCCAGCAGTACCCTAGCGGGGGGGCCTATCGGGGAGCTGTTTTTT
D gene: TRBD2
clone size: -
V gene: TRBV28
J gene: TRBJ2-2

CDR3 protein: CASSSEQGEVAQYF
CDR3 DNA: TGTGCCAGCAGCTCCGAACAGGGAGAAGTGGCGCAGTATTTT
D gene: -
clone size: -
V gene: TRBV7-3
J gene: TRBJ2-3

CDR3 protein: CASSLRGTNTEAFF
CDR3 DNA: TGTGCCAGCAGCCTCAGGGGGACGAACACTGAAGCTTTCTTT
D gene: TRBD1
clone size: -
V gene: TRBV11-3
J gene: TRBJ1-1

CDR3 protein: CASGYRARRRNIQYF
CDR3 DNA: TGTGCTAGTGGTTACAGGGCACGGCGGCGGAACATTCAGTACTTC
D gene: -
clone size: -
V gene: TRBV12-5
J gene: TRBJ2-4

CDR3 protein: CASSPRQGPVNEKLFF
CDR3 DNA: TGCGCCAGCAGCCCCCGACAGGGGCCTGTGAATGAAAAACTGTTTTTT
D gene: TRBD1
clone size: -
V gene: TRBV4-3
J gene: TRBJ1-4

CDR3 protein: CASSASGGPTETQYF
CDR3 DNA: TGTGCCAGCAGTGCCTCGGGGGGGCCGACCGAGACCCAGTACTTC
D gene: TRBD2
clone size: -
V gene: TRBV25-1
J gene: TRBJ2-5

CDR3 protein: CASSPTRADTEAFF
CDR3 DNA: TGTGCCAGCTCACCAACCAGGGCGGACACTGAAGCTTTCTTT
D gene: -
clone size: -
V gene: TRBV18
J gene: TRBJ1-1

CDR3 protein: CASSQGSMKSRGGGELFF
CDR3 DNA: TGTGCCAGCAGCCAAGGCTCTATGAAATCTAGAGGGGGCGGGGAGCTGTTTTTT
D gene: -
clone size: -
V gene: TRBV4-2
J gene: TRBJ2-2

CDR3 protein: CASSPQGPQHF
CDR3 DNA: TGTGCCAGCAGCCCGCAGGGACCCCAGCATTTT
D gene: -
clone size: -
V gene: TRBV5-8
J gene: TRBJ1-5

CDR3 protein: CASSLGGTGRGYTF
CDR3 DNA: TGTGCCAGCAGCTTGGGTGGGACAGGCCGAGGCTACACCTTC
D gene: TRBD1
clone size: -
V gene: TRBV5-5
J gene: TRBJ1-2

CDR3 protein: CASSASSNTGELFF
CDR3 DNA: TGTGCCAGCAGCGCGTCGTCGAACACCGGGGAGCTGTTTTTT
D gene: -
clone size: -
V gene: TRBV9
J gene: TRBJ2-2

CDR3 protein: CASSIGLAGAGTVLTF
CDR3 DNA: TGTGCCAGCAGCATCGGACTAGCGGGGGCCGGGACCGTCCTGACTTTC
D gene: TRBD2
clone size: -
V gene: TRBV13
J gene: TRBJ2-6